This T cell receptor (beta chain) was recorded in a study of cytomegalovirus exposure and HLA in healthy donors. PCR was performed using 60 Vbeta and 13 Jbeta primers. Only in-frame clones appear in the TCRdb table, and some are missing; sequencing was by immunoSEQ multiplex PCR. The sample lists 100,000 or so clones, roughly 80% occurring once. Per germline, CDR1 SNHLY and CDR2 FYNNEI. The CDR3 consists of 14 residues. Trimming pared 5 bases from V and 0 bases from J, leaving 8 bases between. General study results and limits: Reports indicate that TCR beta sequences accurately predicted the HLA-A and HLA-B alleles of most subjects.

A word on this clone: What it binds is unknown.

Sequenced: PBMCs. The chain employs TRBV2 and TRBJ1-5, with D hard to call. This TCR derives from a middle-aged woman in good health and CMV-seropositive. Here the CDR3 reads CASSPLVSNQPQHF. The CDR3 DNA reads TGTGCCAGCAGTCCCCTTGTTAGCAATCAGCCCCAGCATTTT. Using reference TRBV2 and TRBJ1-5 for the parts outside the CDR3, the full variable domain is EPEVTQTPSHQVTQMGQEVILRCVPISNHLYFYWYRQILGQKVEFLVSFYNNEISEKSEIFDDQFSVERPDGSNFTLKIRSTKLEDSAMYFCASSPLVSNQPQHFGDGTRLSIL.